This T cell receptor (beta chain) emerged from a study of blood T cell repertoires in COVID-19. Whole-study context: Researchers got acute and convalescent COVID-19 samples from the United States, Italy and Spain. Nucleic acid was either cDNA or gDNA, and it came from T cells, B-cell-depleted T cells, or PBMCs.

CDR1 and CDR2 from the germline V gene are SGHNT and YYREEE (reference sequence). Trimming removed 3 bases from V and 4 bases from J; junction bases left unmatched: 12. The CDR3 sequence is 17 residues long. In the source study's methods: Amplification from reference gene primers served as the basis for estimated nucleated cell counts. Sequencing was performed with immunoSEQ multiplex PCR; in TCRdb, only in-frame clones are kept and a portion is missing. The V and J calls and clone size were taken over from that table, and D and trimming were inferred from the DNA. The sample lists more than 95,000 clones, about four fifths seen once, with more than 3% in the top ten. This clone was observed a single time.

The TCR comes from an elderly woman with active or convalescent COVID-19. Sequencing input: peripheral blood. The J gene is TRBJ2-3, the V gene TRBV5-4, with TRBD1 matching 9 bases. CDR3 nucleotides: TGTGCCAGCAGCTCCGCGGGTCCAACAGGGGGCCCAGATACGCAGTATTTT. Translating gives CASSSAGPTGGPDTQYF.